This T cell receptor beta chain was captured in a study of PD-L1 blockade in urothelial cancer. Study-level background: At 6 weeks and at 3 weeks (second dose) after treatment start, blood was analyzed.

Between the trimmed V and J ends, which lost 9 bases and 4 bases, there was a span of 12 bases. Germline V gene data show CDR1 as SNHLY and CDR2 as FYNNEI. The CDR3 contains 12 residues. TCRdb keeps only in-frame clones here, not all; method: immunoSEQ multiplex PCR. The table lists tens of thousands of clones, approximately 82% of them singletons. Noted time point: peripheral blood 6 weeks after treatment start. A total of 1 to 8 samples per patient were collected pretreatment and on-treatment. Sequenced material: PBMCs, taken around atezolizumab (anti-PD-L1) treatment. This TCR was recovered from a man in his sixties or seventies with urothelial cancer. The chain joins TRBV2 to TRBJ1-2; a possible D gene is TRBD1 (5 bases). Written as DNA, the CDR3 is TGTGCCAGTATGGGGGGTCGCTATGGCTACACCTTC. This translates into CASMGGRYGYTF.